This TCR beta chain was captured in a study of T cells of healthy individuals (dated by TCRdb to the late 2010s). This clonotype was seen more than once but under ten times. It has no known antigen specificity. No per-base quality is available; no much larger clone lies one base away. Including the terminal cysteine and phenylalanine, the CDR3 comprises 13 residues. Solely the CDR3 DNA is kept, with 39 bases framed from the first base. Per the germline V gene, SGHNT is the CDR1 and YENEEA is the CDR2. V and J lose 1 base and 5 bases, and a span of 6 bases separates them. The method behind the library was 5' RACE. The run used an Illumina MiSeq. The public reads were quality trimmed at Q25 with fastp and then assembled into clones with MiXCR by TCRdb, keeping productive beta chains. For every CDR3 protein sequence, its rows merge into one entry that carries the most common genes and DNA. This sample has 90,000 to 100,000 distinct CDR3 sequences in its table, and approximately 15% of those were observed once. The ten largest make up 6.2% of the sample.

The V and J genes are TRBV11-3 and TRBJ2-1; the D gene lacks a confident call. This receptor was identified in a human donor in good health. The DNA sequence follows: TGTGCCAGCAGCTTAGCCTTAAACAATGAGCAGTTCTTC. It translates to CASSLALNNEQFF.